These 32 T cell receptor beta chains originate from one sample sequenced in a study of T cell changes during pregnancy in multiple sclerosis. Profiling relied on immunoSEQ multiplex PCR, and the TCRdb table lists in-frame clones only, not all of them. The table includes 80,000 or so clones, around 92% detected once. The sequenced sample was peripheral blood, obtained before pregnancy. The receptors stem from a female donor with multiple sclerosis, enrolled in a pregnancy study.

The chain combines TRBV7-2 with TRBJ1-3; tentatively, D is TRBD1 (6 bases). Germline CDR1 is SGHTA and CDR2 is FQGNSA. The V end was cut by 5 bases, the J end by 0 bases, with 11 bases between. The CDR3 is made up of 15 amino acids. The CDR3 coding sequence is TGTGCCAGCAGCAAGGGACATAGCTCTGGAAACACCATATATTTT. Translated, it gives CASSKGHSSGNTIYF.

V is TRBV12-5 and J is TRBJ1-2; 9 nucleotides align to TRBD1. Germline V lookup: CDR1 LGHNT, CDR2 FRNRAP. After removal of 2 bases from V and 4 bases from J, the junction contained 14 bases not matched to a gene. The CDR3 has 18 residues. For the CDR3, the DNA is TGTGCTAGTGGTTTGTCACTACTTCGGGACAGGGCATCCTATGGCTACACCTTC. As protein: CASGLSLLRDRASYGYTF.

CDR3 sequence: CASSVSVASGNNEQFF. The CDR3 DNA follows: TGTGCCAGCAGCGTTTCGGTAGCTAGCGGGAACAATGAGCAGTTCTTC. V usage is TRBV9 and J usage is TRBJ2-1; 9 positions match TRBD2. V gave up 2 bases and J gave up 5 bases; unmatched junction bases: 8. Per germline, CDR1 SGDLS and CDR2 YYNGEE. The CDR3 has 16 amino acids.

The CDR3 nucleotides are TGTGCCAGCAGCGTCGGACAGGCGGCCTATGGCTACACCTTC. Protein product: CASSVGQAAYGYTF. The chain links TRBV5-4 to TRBJ1-2; 7 bases fit TRBD1. The CDR3 has 14 residues. CDR1 and CDR2 (germline): SGHNT, YYREEE (reference sequence). After removal of 4 bases from V and 4 bases from J, the junction contained 7 bases not matched to a gene. Together with reference TRBV5-4 and TRBJ1-2, the CDR3 gives the full variable domain: ETGVTQSPTHLIKTRGQQVTLRCSSQSGHNTVSWYQQALGQGPQFIFQYYREEENGRGNFPPRFSGLQFPNYSSELNVNALELDDSALYLCASSVGQAAYGYTFGSGTRLTVV.

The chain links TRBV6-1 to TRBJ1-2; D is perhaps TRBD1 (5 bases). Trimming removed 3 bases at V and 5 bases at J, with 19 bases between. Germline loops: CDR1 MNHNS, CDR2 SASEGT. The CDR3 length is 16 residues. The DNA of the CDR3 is TGTGCCAGCAGTGACGAAACTGGACACCTGTCTTATGGCTACACCTTC. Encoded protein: CASSDETGHLSYGYTF.

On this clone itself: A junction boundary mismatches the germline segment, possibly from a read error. The CDR3 region is CASSLDGPRLF. CDR3 bases: TGTGCCAGCAGCTTAGACGGCCCGCGGCTCTTT. V is TRBV7-6 and J is TRBJ1-1; D is unresolved. This CDR3 contains 11 residues. The germline CDR1 and CDR2 sequences are SGHVS and FNYEAQ.

CDR3 DNA: TGTGCCAGCAGCGACCAGGGGGGTGAAGCTTTCTTT. The encoded protein is CASSDQGGEAFF. This chain links TRBV7-9 with TRBJ1-1; 7 positions match TRBD1. Losses at the gene ends were 5 bases for V and 7 bases for J; bases not matched to a gene: 4. Germline values: CDR1 SEHNR, CDR2 FQNEAQ (reference sequence). The CDR3 runs 12 residues. Full variable domain (rest looked up from reference TRBV7-9 and TRBJ1-1): DTGVSQNPRHKITKRGQNVTFRCDPISEHNRLYWYRQTLGQGPEFLTYFQNEAQLEKSRLLSDRFSAERPKGSFSTLEIQRTEQGDSAMYLCASSDQGGEAFFGQGTRLTVV.

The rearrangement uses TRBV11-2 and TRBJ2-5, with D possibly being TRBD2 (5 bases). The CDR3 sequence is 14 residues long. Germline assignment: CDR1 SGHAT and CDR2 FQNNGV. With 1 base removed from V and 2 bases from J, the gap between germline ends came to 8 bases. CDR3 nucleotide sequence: TGTGCCAGCAGCTTAGCATGGGAGCAAGAGACCCAGTACTTC. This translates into CASSLAWEQETQYF.

CDR3 amino acids: CASTLTGMNTEAFF. The CDR3 bases are TGTGCCAGCACCTTGACAGGGATGAACACTGAAGCTTTCTTT. This chain links TRBV7-9 with TRBJ1-1; 7 bases are a match to TRBD1. Unmatched junction bases numbered 5, after V lost 7 bases and J lost 0 bases. The germline CDR1 and CDR2 sequences are SEHNR and FQNEAQ (reference sequence). The CDR3 loop spans 14 amino acids.

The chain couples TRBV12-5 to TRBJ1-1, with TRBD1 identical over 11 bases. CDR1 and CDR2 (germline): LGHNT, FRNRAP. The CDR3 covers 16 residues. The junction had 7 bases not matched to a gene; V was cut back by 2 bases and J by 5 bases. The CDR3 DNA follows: TGTGCTAGTGGTTTGTGGGACAGGGGGGTTCGTACTGAAGCTTTCTTT. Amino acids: CASGLWDRGVRTEAFF.

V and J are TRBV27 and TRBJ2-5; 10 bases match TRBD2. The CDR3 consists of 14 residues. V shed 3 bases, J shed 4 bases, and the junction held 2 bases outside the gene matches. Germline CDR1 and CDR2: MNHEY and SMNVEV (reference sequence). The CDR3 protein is CASSFRTSGETQYF. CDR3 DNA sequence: TGTGCCAGCAGTTTCCGGACTAGCGGAGAGACCCAGTACTTC.

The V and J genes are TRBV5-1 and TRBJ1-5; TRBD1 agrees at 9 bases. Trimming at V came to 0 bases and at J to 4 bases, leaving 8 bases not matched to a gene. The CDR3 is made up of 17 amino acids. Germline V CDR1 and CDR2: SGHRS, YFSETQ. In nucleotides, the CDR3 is TGCGCCAGCAGCTTGGCACCGTTAGGGACAGGGAATCAGCCCCAGCATTTT. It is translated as CASSLAPLGTGNQPQHF.

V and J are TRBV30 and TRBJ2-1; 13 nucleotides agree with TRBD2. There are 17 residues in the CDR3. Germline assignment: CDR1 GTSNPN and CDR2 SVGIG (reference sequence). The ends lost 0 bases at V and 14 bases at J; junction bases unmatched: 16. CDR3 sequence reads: CAWSVMRTSGGKEVKFF. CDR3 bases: TGTGCCTGGAGTGTAATGAGGACTAGCGGGGGAAAAGAAGTAAAGTTCTTC. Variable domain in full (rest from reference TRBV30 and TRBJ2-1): SQTIHQWPATLVQPVGSPLSLECTVEGTSNPNLYWYRQAAGRGLQLLFYSVGIGQISSEVPQNLSASRPQDRQFILSSKKLLLSDSGFYLCAWSVMRTSGGKEVKFFGPGTRLTVL.

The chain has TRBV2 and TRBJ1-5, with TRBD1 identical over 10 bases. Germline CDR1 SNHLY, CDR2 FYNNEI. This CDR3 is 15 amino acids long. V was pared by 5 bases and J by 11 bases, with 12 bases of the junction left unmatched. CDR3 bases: TGTGCCAGCAGTTACCCGGGACAGGGGACCGCGGCCCAGCATTTT. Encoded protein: CASSYPGQGTAAQHF.

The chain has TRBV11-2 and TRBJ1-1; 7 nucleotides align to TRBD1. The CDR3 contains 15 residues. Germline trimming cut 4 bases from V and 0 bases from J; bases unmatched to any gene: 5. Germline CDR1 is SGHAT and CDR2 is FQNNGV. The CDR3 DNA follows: TGTGCCAGCAGCTCGCCGGGACAGATGAACACTGAAGCTTTCTTT. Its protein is CASSSPGQMNTEAFF.

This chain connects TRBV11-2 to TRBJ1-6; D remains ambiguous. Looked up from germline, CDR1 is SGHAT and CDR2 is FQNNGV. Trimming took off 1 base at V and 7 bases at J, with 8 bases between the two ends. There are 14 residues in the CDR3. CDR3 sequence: CASSLGHGNSPLHF. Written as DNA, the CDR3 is TGTGCCAGCAGCTTAGGGCATGGCAATTCACCCCTCCACTTT.

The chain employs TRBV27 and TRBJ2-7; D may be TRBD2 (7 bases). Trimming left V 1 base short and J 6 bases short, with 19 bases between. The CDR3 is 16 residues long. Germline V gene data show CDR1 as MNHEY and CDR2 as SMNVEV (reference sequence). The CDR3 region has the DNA TGTGCCAGCAGTTTATTTGGGGGGGCAGGGGCGGGCGAGCAGTACTTC. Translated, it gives CASSLFGGAGAGEQYF.

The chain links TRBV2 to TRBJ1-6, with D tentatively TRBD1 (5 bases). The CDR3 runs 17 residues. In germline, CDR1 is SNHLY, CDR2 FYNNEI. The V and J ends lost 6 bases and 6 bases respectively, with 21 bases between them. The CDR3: CASSGGIRTTINSPLHF. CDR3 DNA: TGTGCCAGCAGCGGGGGGATACGGACCACCATTAATTCACCCCTCCACTTT.

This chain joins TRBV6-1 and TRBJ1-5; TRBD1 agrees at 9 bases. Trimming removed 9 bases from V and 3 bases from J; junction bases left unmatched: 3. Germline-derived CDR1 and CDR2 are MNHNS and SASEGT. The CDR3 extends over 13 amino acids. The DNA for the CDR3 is TGTGCCAGTCGGACAGGGGACAATCAGCCCCAGCATTTT. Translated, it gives CASRTGDNQPQHF.

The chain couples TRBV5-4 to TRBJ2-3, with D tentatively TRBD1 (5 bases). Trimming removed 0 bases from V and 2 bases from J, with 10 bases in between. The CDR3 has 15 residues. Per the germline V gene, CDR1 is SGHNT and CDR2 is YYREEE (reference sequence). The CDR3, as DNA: TGTGCCAGCAGCTTGGTAGGGGTTGACACAGATACGCAGTATTTT. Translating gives CASSLVGVDTDTQYF.

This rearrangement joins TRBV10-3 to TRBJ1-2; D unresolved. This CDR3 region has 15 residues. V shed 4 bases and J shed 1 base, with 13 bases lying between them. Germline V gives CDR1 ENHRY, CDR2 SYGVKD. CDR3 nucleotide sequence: TGTGCCATCAGTGCCAACATGGGGAGTAACTATGGCTACACCTTC. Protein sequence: CAISANMGSNYGYTF.

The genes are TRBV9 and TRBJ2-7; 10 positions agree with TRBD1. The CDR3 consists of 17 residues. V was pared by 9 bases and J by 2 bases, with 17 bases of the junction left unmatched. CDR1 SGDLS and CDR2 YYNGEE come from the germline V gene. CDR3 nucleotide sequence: TGTGCCATCTCATTTGCGGTTGGGACAGGGGCCGCCTACGAGCAGTACTTC. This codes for CAISFAVGTGAAYEQYF.

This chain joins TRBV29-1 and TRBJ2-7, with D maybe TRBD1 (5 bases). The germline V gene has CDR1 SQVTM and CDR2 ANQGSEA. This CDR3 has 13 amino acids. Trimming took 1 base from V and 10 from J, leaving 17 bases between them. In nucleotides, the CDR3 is TGCAGCGTTGAAGCTTCTCAGGGTCTGCGCCAGTACTTC. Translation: CSVEASQGLRQYF.

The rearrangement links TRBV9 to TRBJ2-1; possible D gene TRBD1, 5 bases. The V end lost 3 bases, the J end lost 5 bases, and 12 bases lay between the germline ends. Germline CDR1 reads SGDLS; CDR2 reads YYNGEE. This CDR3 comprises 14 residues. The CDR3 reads CASSAGNVDNEQFF. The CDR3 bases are TGTGCCAGCAGCGCAGGGAACGTCGACAATGAGCAGTTCTTC.

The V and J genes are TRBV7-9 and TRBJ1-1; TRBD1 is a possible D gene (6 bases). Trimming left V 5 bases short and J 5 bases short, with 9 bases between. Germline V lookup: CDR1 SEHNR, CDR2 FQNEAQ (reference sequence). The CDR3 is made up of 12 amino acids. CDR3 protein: CASSPTGTEAFF. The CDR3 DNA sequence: TGTGCCAGCAGCCCGACAGGAACTGAAGCTTTCTTT.

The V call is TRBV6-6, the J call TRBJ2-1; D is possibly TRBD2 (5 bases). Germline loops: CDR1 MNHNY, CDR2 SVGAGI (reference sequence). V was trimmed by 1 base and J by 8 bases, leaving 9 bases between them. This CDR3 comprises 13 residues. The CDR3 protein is CASSYWEADEQFF. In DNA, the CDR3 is TGTGCCAGCAGTTACTGGGAAGCGGATGAGCAGTTCTTC.

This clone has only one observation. The chain's CDR3 is CASSKKGRDSAYEQYF. The CDR3 DNA is TGTGCCAGCAGCAAGAAAGGCCGGGACAGCGCCTACGAGCAGTACTTC. This chain links TRBV9 with TRBJ2-7; 7 nucleotides align to TRBD1. V shed 4 bases, J shed 2 bases, and the junction held 12 bases outside the gene matches. Germline V gives CDR1 SGDLS, CDR2 YYNGEE. The CDR3 totals 16 residues. Supplemented by reference TRBV9 and TRBJ2-7, the full variable domain reads DSGVTQTPKHLITATGQRVTLRCSPRSGDLSVYWYQQSLDQGLQFLIQYYNGEERAKGNILERFSAQQFPDLHSELNLSSLELGDSALYFCASSKKGRDSAYEQYFGPGTRLTVT.

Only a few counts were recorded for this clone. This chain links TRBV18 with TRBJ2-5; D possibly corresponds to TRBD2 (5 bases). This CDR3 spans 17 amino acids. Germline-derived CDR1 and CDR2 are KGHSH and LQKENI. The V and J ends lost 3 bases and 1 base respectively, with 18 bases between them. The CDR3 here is CASSPGSAGAIQETQYF. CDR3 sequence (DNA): TGTGCCAGCTCACCGGGGTCGGCGGGCGCGATCCAAGAGACCCAGTACTTC.

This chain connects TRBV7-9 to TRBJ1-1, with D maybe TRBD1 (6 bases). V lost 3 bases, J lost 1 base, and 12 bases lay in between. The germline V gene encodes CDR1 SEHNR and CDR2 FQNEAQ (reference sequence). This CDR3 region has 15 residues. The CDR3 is CASSLGGRENTEAFF. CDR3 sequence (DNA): TGTGCCAGCAGCTTGGGGGGGCGTGAGAACACTGAAGCTTTCTTT.

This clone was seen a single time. The CDR3 sequence is CASSASGTGLGYTF. CDR3 DNA sequence: TGTGCCAGCAGCGCCAGTGGGACAGGGCTTGGCTACACCTTC. The genes are TRBV7-3 and TRBJ1-2, with 9 nucleotides matching TRBD1. The CDR3 is made up of 14 amino acids. From germline, CDR1 is SGHTA and CDR2 FQGTGA. The V segment lost 5 bases and the J segment 7 bases; nucleotides outside the gene matches: 8. Complete variable domain (other parts from reference TRBV7-3 and TRBJ1-2): GAGVSQTPSNKVTEKGKYVELRCDPISGHTALYWYRQSLGQGPEFLIYFQGTGAADDSGLPNDRFFAVRPEGSVSTLKIQRTERGDSAVYLCASSASGTGLGYTFGSGTRLTVV.

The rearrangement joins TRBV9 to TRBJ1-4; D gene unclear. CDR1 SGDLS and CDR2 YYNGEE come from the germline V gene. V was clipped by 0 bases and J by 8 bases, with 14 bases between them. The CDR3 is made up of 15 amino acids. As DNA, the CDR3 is TGTGCCAGCAGCGTAGGTGCCCGGGAGGGCGAAAAACTGTTTTTT. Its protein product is CASSVGAREGEKLFF.

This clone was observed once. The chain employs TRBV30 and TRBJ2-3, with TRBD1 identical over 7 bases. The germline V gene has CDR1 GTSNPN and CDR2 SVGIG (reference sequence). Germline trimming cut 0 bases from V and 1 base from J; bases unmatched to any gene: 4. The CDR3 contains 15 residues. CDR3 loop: CAWSVDRVGTDTQYF. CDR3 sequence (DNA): TGTGCCTGGAGTGTAGACAGGGTAGGCACAGATACGCAGTATTTT.